In its sample, the clone carrying this TCR beta chain was seen a few times. At baseline, cycle 4 day 1, and cycle 7 day 1, blood was sampled. The protocol was immunoSEQ multiplex PCR, while the TCRdb copy is restricted to in-frame clones and leaves out a portion. This sample has some 68,000 clones, with about nine tenths found just once. This entry belongs to a study of OX40 agonist ivuxolimab in advanced cancers. Germline V lookup: CDR1 MDHEN, CDR2 SYDVKM. V shed 6 bases and J 8 bases; nucleotides not matched to a gene: 12. The CDR3 spans 15 residues. The TCR sequence derives from an adult with an advanced solid tumor such as melanoma, head and neck, liver or kidney cancer. The sample here was CD4+ or CD8+ T cells sorted from blood, taken in a trial of the OX40 agonist ivuxolimab. The chain combines TRBV28 with TRBJ1-2; 10 bases line up with TRBD1. CDR3 protein: CASRTPGQGNGGYTF. DNA for the CDR3: TGTGCCAGCAGAACGCCGGGACAGGGGAACGGCGGCTACACCTTC.